The 23 T cell receptor beta chains given below trace back to one sample, sequenced in a study of CD8+CD57+ T cells in acquired aplastic anemia. Investigators profiled TCR beta VDJ and CDR3 from genomic DNA template. TCRdb reprocessed the reads with MiXCR, giving one entry per CDR3 protein. The data hold roughly 180,000 distinct CDR3 sequences, with less than 65% observed a single time. It was patients with CD8+CD57+ cell expansion by flow cytometry who were chosen for sequencing. Sequenced material: sorted CD4+, CD8+, or CD8+CD57+ T cells (not recorded which) from PBMCs. All receptors come from a human donor with aplastic anemia.

J is TRBJ2-1 and V is TRBV3-1, with D unresolved. Per germline, CDR1 LGHDT and CDR2 YNNKEL (reference sequence). This CDR3 contains 12 residues. V lost 3 bases to trimming and J lost 4 bases, with 4 bases between them. CDR3 DNA sequence: TGTGCCAGCAGCCACGTATACAATGAGCAGTTCTTC. Amino acids: CASSHVYNEQFF.

This chain uses TRBV7-3 with TRBJ2-5; D remains unclear. CDR3 length: 15 amino acids. V shed 2 bases and J shed 4 bases, with 14 bases lying between them. The germline gives CDR1 SGHTA, CDR2 FQGTGA. CDR3 loop: CASSLEPPGPETQYF. CDR3 DNA: TGTGCCAGCAGCTTAGAACCCCCTGGACCAGAGACCCAGTACTTC.

This chain uses TRBV19 with TRBJ1-6; 9 nucleotides line up with TRBD1. The V and J ends lost 5 bases and 5 bases, in that order; junction bases with no gene match: 4. Germline V gives CDR1 LNHDA, CDR2 SQIVND (reference sequence). This CDR3 has 15 amino acids. CDR3 in DNA: TGTGCCAGTAGTCCCGGGACAGGGCATAATTCACCCCTCCACTTT. Its protein product is CASSPGTGHNSPLHF.

This clonotype occurred a few times. V and J are TRBV9 and TRBJ1-2; D might be TRBD1 (5 bases). The length of the CDR3 is 12 residues. The V end was cut by 4 bases, the J end by 13 bases, with 17 bases between. Germline-derived CDR1 and CDR2 are SGDLS and YYNGEE. CDR3 in amino acids: CASSTSGLDCTF. CDR3 DNA: TGTGCCAGCAGCACATCGGGACTTGACTGCACCTTC.

This clonotype turned up a few times. This chain joins TRBV7-8 and TRBJ2-7; D might be TRBD1 or TRBD2, each matching 5 bases. This CDR3 contains 15 residues. V was cut by 0 bases and J by 0 bases, with 9 bases left in between. Germline lookup yields CDR1 SGHVS and CDR2 FQNEAQ. The CDR3 reads CASSLAPGSSYEQYF. The CDR3 nucleotides read TGTGCCAGCAGCTTAGCTCCAGGGAGCTCCTACGAGCAGTACTTC.

This rearrangement joins TRBV20-1 to TRBJ1-5, with 10 bases aligning to TRBD1. The CDR3 is made up of 13 amino acids. Germline V gene lookup returns CDR1 DFQATT and CDR2 SNEGSKA (reference sequence). Unmatched junction bases numbered 5, after V lost 6 bases and J lost 6 bases. The CDR3 DNA reads TGCAGTGCCCGGACAGGGGGTGGTCAGCCCCAGCATTTT. It specifies CSARTGGGQPQHF.

This clonotype was picked up many times. The V gene is TRBV7-2, the J gene TRBJ2-5, with 9 bases aligning to TRBD2. Germline V gene data show CDR1 as SGHTA and CDR2 as FQGNSA. The CDR3 has 16 residues. V was pared by 1 base and J by 1 base, with 4 bases of the junction left unmatched. CDR3 sequence reads: CASSLVASGAQETQYF. The DNA for the CDR3 is TGTGCCAGCAGCTTAGTGGCTAGCGGGGCCCAAGAGACCCAGTACTTC.

V gene TRBV7-9 combines with J gene TRBJ2-2, with TRBD2 matching over 11 bases. V lost 5 bases and J lost 7; bases outside the gene matches: 6. Germline V gene lookup returns CDR1 SEHNR and CDR2 FQNEAQ (reference sequence). There are 15 residues in the CDR3. The chain's CDR3 is CASSPPGLAVGELFF. The CDR3 region has the DNA TGTGCCAGCAGCCCCCCGGGACTAGCGGTCGGGGAGCTGTTTTTT.

The gene calls are TRBV5-1 and TRBJ2-3; the D is unclear. The length of the CDR3 is 11 residues. Germline V gene data show CDR1 as SGHRS and CDR2 as YFSETQ. Trimming cost V 1 base and J 5 bases, with 2 bases left between them. CDR3 region: CASSLLDTQYF. The DNA for the CDR3 is TGCGCCAGCAGCTTGCTAGATACGCAGTATTTT.

The J gene is TRBJ2-1, the V gene TRBV20-1, with 10 positions matching TRBD2. CDR1 is DFQATT and CDR2 is SNEGSKA in the germline V gene (reference sequence). This CDR3 spans 16 amino acids. The junction had 6 bases not matched to a gene; V was cut back by 0 bases and J by 4 bases. CDR3 in DNA: TGCAGTGCTAGAGATCTAGCTAGCGGGGGATACAATGAGCAGTTCTTC. It codes for CSARDLASGGYNEQFF.

This clonotype was picked up many times. The chain combines TRBV12-3 or TRBV12-4 with TRBJ1-1; tentative D call: TRBD1 (5 bases). The CDR3 has 13 residues. The V end lost 1 base, the J end lost 11 bases, and 14 bases lay between the germline ends. CDR3 in amino acids: CASSLGTGLDAFF. DNA of the CDR3: TGTGCCAGCAGTTTAGGAACAGGTTTAGACGCTTTCTTT.

The chain links TRBV2 to TRBJ1-1; 8 bases align to TRBD1. Germline V gene sequence: CDR1 SNHLY, CDR2 FYNNEI. CDR3 size: 16 residues. Losses at the gene ends were 4 bases for V and 2 bases for J; bases not matched to a gene: 9. CDR3: CASSVTRTGKNTEAFF. DNA of the CDR3: TGTGCCAGCAGTGTCACCCGGACAGGGAAAAACACTGAAGCTTTCTTT.

CDR3 sequence: CASSEGSFEQYF. DNA of the CDR3: TGTGCCAGCAGTGAAGGATCGTTTGAGCAGTACTTC. The chain employs TRBV2 and TRBJ2-7; D is unresolved. The germline V gene encodes CDR1 SNHLY and CDR2 FYNNEI. The V end was cut by 1 base, the J end by 7 bases, with 8 bases between. This CDR3 is built from 12 residues. The full variable domain, its missing parts supplied by reference TRBV2 and TRBJ2-7, is EPEVTQTPSHQVTQMGQEVILRCVPISNHLYFYWYRQILGQKVEFLVSFYNNEISEKSEIFDDQFSVERPDGSNFTLKIRSTKLEDSAMYFCASSEGSFEQYFGPGTRLTVT.

The chain recombines TRBV28 with TRBJ1-2; D possibly corresponds to TRBD1 (5 bases). V was clipped by 7 bases and J by 8 bases, with 14 bases between them. Germline lookup yields CDR1 MDHEN and CDR2 SYDVKM. The CDR3 loop spans 12 amino acids. Here the CDR3 reads CASTPGRGGYTF. In DNA, the CDR3 is TGTGCCAGCACACCTGGGCGGGGCGGCTACACCTTC.

This clonotype was observed many times. The chain employs TRBV11-3 and TRBJ1-1; D not resolved. Trimming shortened V by 5 bases and J by 4 bases, and 11 bases separated the two germline ends. CDR3 size: 13 residues. Germline CDR1 reads SGHNT; CDR2 reads YENEEA. The CDR3 region is CASSEGGSTEAFF. Here the CDR3 DNA reads TGTGCCAGCAGCGAAGGTGGCAGCACTGAAGCTTTCTTT.

This clonotype was seen only a few times. The chain carries TRBV10-3 and TRBJ2-3, with 12 bases lining up with TRBD2. Losses at the gene ends were 4 bases for V and 6 bases for J; bases not matched to a gene: 5. This CDR3 has 15 residues. Germline loops: CDR1 ENHRY, CDR2 SYGVKD. Here the CDR3 reads CAISALAGGGDTQYF. In nucleotides, the CDR3 is TGTGCCATCAGTGCACTAGCGGGGGGTGGCGATACGCAGTATTTT.

The rearrangement uses TRBV9 and TRBJ1-1, with TRBD1 matching 7 bases. The CDR3 extends over 14 amino acids. V was clipped by 1 base and J by 5 bases; unmatched bases: 5. In germline, CDR1 is SGDLS, CDR2 YYNGEE. The CDR3 nucleotides read TGTGCCAGCAGCGTACAGGGGGGAGATACTGAAGCTTTCTTT. Its translation: CASSVQGGDTEAFF.

The genes are TRBV6-1 and TRBJ1-1, with D perhaps matching TRBD1 (6 bases). Germline V CDR1 and CDR2: MNHNS, SASEGT. The CDR3 covers 12 residues. Trimming left V 10 bases short and J 9 bases short, with 18 bases between. This CDR3 reads CATGPDRPQAFF. CDR3 bases: TGTGCCACCGGCCCCGACAGGCCTCAAGCTTTCTTT.

The genes are TRBV19 and TRBJ2-7, with 9 bases identical to TRBD1. V shed 3 bases and J 3 bases; nucleotides not matched to a gene: 3. The CDR3 has 14 residues. CDR1 LNHDA and CDR2 SQIVND come from the germline V gene (reference sequence). The CDR3 protein is CASSIWGQGYEQYF. The DNA for the CDR3 is TGTGCCAGTAGTATTTGGGGACAGGGCTACGAGCAGTACTTC.

V usage is TRBV10-3 and J usage is TRBJ2-2, with TRBD2 matching 7 bases. CDR3 length equals 15 residues. Germline values: CDR1 ENHRY, CDR2 SYGVKD. Here the CDR3 DNA reads TGTATCATCACCGAAACGGGGGGTCCCACCGGGGAGCTGTTTTTT. Its translation is CIITETGGPTGELFF.

The chain carries TRBV7-6 and TRBJ2-7; 8 bases fit TRBD1. V lost 5 bases, J lost 1 base, and 7 bases stayed unmatched. The CDR3 is 15 residues long. Per the germline V gene, CDR1 is SGHVS and CDR2 is FNYEAQ. The CDR3 bases are TGTGCCAGCAGCGACTCGACAGGGGTTTCCTACGAGCAGTACTTC. This translates into CASSDSTGVSYEQYF.

This clonotype has at least ten counts. CDR3 protein: CSVVSPPGTLHF. Here the CDR3 DNA reads TGCAGCGTTGTATCTCCCCCAGGAACCCTCCACTTT. The chain is built from TRBV29-1 and TRBJ1-6, with D unclear. The CDR3 covers 12 residues. Germline V gene sequence: CDR1 SQVTM, CDR2 ANQGSEA. V lost 4 bases and J lost 14, with 15 bases in between.

Concerning this clonotype: The conserved phenylalanine or tryptophan is not found at the CDR3 terminus, so this likely reflects a read error. It is unclear where the CDR3 begins or ends on the DNA, so no DNA is shown, and the CDR3 is as TCRdb lists it. The chain uses TRBV4-1 and TRBJ1-1; no DNA check was done on the table's D call, TRBD1. Looked up from germline, CDR1 is MGHRA and CDR2 is YSYEKL. Ends included, the CDR3 has 14 residues. This chain's CDR3 is CASSLAQGGTEAIC.